This T cell receptor (beta chain) was identified during a study of T-cell memory formation after mild COVID-19 listed by TCRdb under 2021. Study-level background: TCR sequence clusters from the two donors were found to be largely donor specific. T-cell clones expanding and contracting after mild COVID-19 in a couple of donors were tracked by longitudinal TCRalpha and TCRbeta repertoire sequencing. The cohort comprised two young, previously healthy adult volunteers, one female and one male. General findings and caveats noted by the study authors: The second-wave clones that peaked on day 37 were not confirmed to be SARS-CoV-2 specific. The study covered only a couple of mild cases, and larger cohorts including severe cases with pre-infection samples were considered necessary. Contracting CD4+ clones were located mainly in the CM and EM memory subsets, whereas CD8+ clones were found to be enriched in EMRA. The detection of some responding clones in pre-infection memory suggests that pre-existing cross-reactive memory T cells joined the SARS-CoV-2 response. From day 15 to 85, contracting clones showed balanced CD4/CD8 phenotypes, whereas a second wave of clones that expanded from day 15 to 37 leaned towards CD4+.

A word on this clonotype: Its specific antigen is unknown. One base away there is no much larger clone; base qualities are not given.

The CDR3 sequence holds 17 residues, the cysteine and phenylalanine included. CDR3 DNA is the only sequence kept; it has 51 bases, read in frame from the first base. Sequencing used an Illumina NovaSeq 6000. Using 5'RACE with constant-segment primers, TCRalpha and TCRbeta cDNA libraries were constructed, with sample barcodes and unique molecular identifiers added in the process. Trizol reagent was used to extract RNA from every sample. Library amplification was performed in two PCR steps, and a second sample barcode and Illumina TruSeq adapters were introduced in the second step. Sequencing of the libraries was done on an Illumina NovaSeq, producing 2 x 150 bp paired-end reads. The authors processed their data as follows. Demultiplexing of reads and collapsing into UMI-guided consensus sequences were performed with migec v1.2.7. Using mixcr v2.1.11, UMI consensuses were aligned to TRA and TRB V and J templates and then assembled into clonotypes. A clonotype was counted as expanded or contracted only if both edgeR and NoisET called the change significant, with noise models trained on biological replicates. edgeR calls used a false discovery rate-adjusted p below 0.01 and a log2 fold-change threshold of 1. As an exploratory analysis of dynamics, max-normalized trajectories of the 1000 most abundant clonotypes were examined with PCA combined with hierarchical clustering. Separately sequenced CD4+ and CD8+ repertoires were used to assign a CD4 or CD8 phenotype to each responding clone. TCRdb took the public reads, trimmed them with fastp at Q25, ran MiXCR for clone calling and kept in-frame beta chains. Duplicate CDR3 protein sequences are folded into a single record with the most common DNA and genes. These V and J calls originate from TCRdb's pipeline instead of the authors' own analysis. For this sample there are 100,000 to 150,000 distinct CDR3 sequences; approximately 6.3% appear just once. The biggest ten clones account for 2.2% of the sample.

PBMCs were isolated by Ficoll-Paque density gradient centrifugation. This sequence was found in an adult woman who had mild COVID-19 (a few samples of this study predate the infection). The sample titles of this study are shuffled in the database, so cell type and time point are left out; the donor was told from shared clones. The sample consisted of PBMCs or a T cell subset sorted from them (not recorded which). This receptor chain uses TRBV21-1 and TRBJ2-7. TRBV21-1 is described as a pseudogene. This receptor carries the CDR3 CASSNCYRGRGLYEQYF. The sequenced DNA is TGTGCCAGCAGCAACTGTTATAGAGGCAGGGGGCTCTACGAGCAGTACTTC.